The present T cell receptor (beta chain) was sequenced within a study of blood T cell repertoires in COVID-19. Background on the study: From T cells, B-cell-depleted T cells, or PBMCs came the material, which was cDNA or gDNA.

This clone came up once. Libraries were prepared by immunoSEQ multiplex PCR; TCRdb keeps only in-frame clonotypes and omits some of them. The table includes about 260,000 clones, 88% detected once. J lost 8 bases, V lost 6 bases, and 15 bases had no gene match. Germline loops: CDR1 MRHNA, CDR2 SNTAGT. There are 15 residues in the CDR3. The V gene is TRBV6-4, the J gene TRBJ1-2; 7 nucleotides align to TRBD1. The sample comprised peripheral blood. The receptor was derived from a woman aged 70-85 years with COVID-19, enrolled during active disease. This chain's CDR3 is CASSLSPGQPVGYTF. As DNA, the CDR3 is TGTGCCAGCAGCCTAAGCCCGGGACAGCCCGTGGGCTACACCTTC.